These 22 T cell receptor beta chains originate from one sample sequenced in a study of shared clonotypes between healthy human individuals. The naive CD8 population came from CD45RO-negative cells selected for CCR7, without terminally differentiated effector memory CD45RA+ cells. Repertoires were generated with immunoSEQ multiplex PCR, while TCRdb's copy carries only in-frame clones and drops some. The table records millions of clones, around 93% of them present only once. Source material: naive CD8+ T cells from PBMCs. The receptor source for this set is a man aged 18 to 30 in good health. Some clones in this sample may be carry-over from other donors' samples.

The J gene is TRBJ2-1, the V gene TRBV4-1; D might be TRBD1 (6 bases). The germline CDR1 and CDR2 sequences are MGHRA and YSYEKL. The CDR3 extends over 15 amino acids. V was trimmed by 1 base and J by 7 bases, leaving 14 bases between them. CDR3 in amino acids: CASSQVGPGENEQFF. In DNA, the CDR3 is TGCGCCAGCAGCCAAGTTGGGCCAGGGGAAAATGAGCAGTTCTTC.

J is TRBJ1-1 and V is TRBV6-4; no definite D call. Germline V CDR1 and CDR2: MRHNA, SNTAGT. Deletions cut 0 bases from V and 8 bases from J, with 10 bases between. This CDR3 has 13 residues. As DNA, the CDR3 is TGTGCCAGCAGTGACTCGATGTCCGGAGAAGCTTTCTTT. Encoded protein: CASSDSMSGEAFF.

The count of this clone is one. V and J are TRBV9 and TRBJ2-3; TRBD1 matches 12 bases. Germline V gene lookup returns CDR1 SGDLS and CDR2 YYNGEE. Trimming at V came to 2 bases and at J to 2 bases, leaving 6 bases not matched to a gene. The CDR3 extends over 17 amino acids. The CDR3 region has the DNA TGTGCCAGCAGCGTGGGGACAGGGGGCCCCTACACAGATACGCAGTATTTT. Translated, it gives CASSVGTGGPYTDTQYF.

V and J are TRBV9 and TRBJ2-3; 7 positions agree with TRBD1. Germline CDR1 and CDR2: SGDLS and YYNGEE. V shed 4 bases, J shed 0 bases, and the junction held 11 bases outside the gene matches. There are 17 residues in the CDR3. The CDR3 DNA sequence: TGTGCCAGCAGCACTCGGACAGGAACGTCCAGCACAGATACGCAGTATTTT. It codes for CASSTRTGTSSTDTQYF.

This clone occurred once. The chain combines TRBV5-4 with TRBJ2-5; D may be TRBD2 (5 bases). This CDR3 region has 17 residues. Trimming removed 4 bases at V and 3 bases at J, with 22 bases between. CDR1 and CDR2 from the germline V gene are SGHNT and YYREEE (reference sequence). CDR3 sequence: CASSRRSEIPPKETQYF. The CDR3 DNA is TGTGCCAGCAGCCGGAGGTCCGAGATACCCCCGAAAGAGACCCAGTACTTC. The full variable domain, with the rest looked up from reference TRBV5-4 and TRBJ2-5, is ETGVTQSPTHLIKTRGQQVTLRCSSQSGHNTVSWYQQALGQGPQFIFQYYREEENGRGNFPPRFSGLQFPNYSSELNVNALELDDSALYLCASSRRSEIPPKETQYFGPGTRLLVL.

This clone was recorded once. The genes are TRBV7-8 and TRBJ2-5, with D unclear. Germline CDR1 reads SGHVS; CDR2 reads FQNEAQ. The CDR3 is 17 amino acids. Trimming removed 5 bases at V and 1 base at J, with 20 bases between. The CDR3 loop is CASSLGWSGRVQETQYF. The CDR3 bases are TGTGCCAGCAGCCTAGGGTGGTCCGGAAGGGTCCAAGAGACCCAGTACTTC.

V usage is TRBV4-1 and J usage is TRBJ1-1, with 7 bases fitting TRBD1. The V gene end was trimmed by 1 base and the J gene end by 8 bases; junction bases not matched to a gene: 13. Germline loops: CDR1 MGHRA, CDR2 YSYEKL. The CDR3 loop spans 16 amino acids. The CDR3 coding sequence is TGCGCCAGCAGCCAAGCTGACCTCGGGACAGTCATGGAAGCTTTCTTT. Residues: CASSQADLGTVMEAFF.

The V and J genes are TRBV7-9 and TRBJ2-7, with TRBD1 matching over 7 bases. This CDR3 region has 16 residues. V lost 5 bases, J lost 1 base, and 11 bases stayed unmatched. Germline CDR1 SEHNR, CDR2 FQNEAQ (reference sequence). CDR3 nucleotides: TGTGCCAGCAGCGGAAAGGACAGGTCAACTTCCTACGAGCAGTACTTC. Its translation is CASSGKDRSTSYEQYF.

J is TRBJ1-3 and V is TRBV19, with D hard to call. There are 15 residues in the CDR3. The V end lost 5 bases, the J end lost 0 bases, and 11 bases lay between the germline ends. In germline, CDR1 is LNHDA, CDR2 SQIVND (reference sequence). Here the CDR3 reads CASSPYGFSGNTIYF. DNA of the CDR3: TGTGCCAGTAGTCCTTATGGGTTCTCTGGAAACACCATATATTTT.

The gene calls are TRBV29-1 and TRBJ1-1, with D possibly matching TRBD1 (5 bases). The V and J ends lost 6 bases and 3 bases respectively, with 14 bases between them. Germline V gene sequence: CDR1 SQVTM, CDR2 ANQGSEA. The CDR3 is 13 amino acids. CDR3 nucleotide sequence: TGCAGCGTCGTTGGGGGGGGATACACTGAAGCTTTCTTT. Protein product: CSVVGGGYTEAFF.

The chain couples TRBV9 to TRBJ2-3; TRBD2 agrees at 8 bases. The CDR3 spans 16 residues. Germline CDR1 reads SGDLS; CDR2 reads YYNGEE. V was pared by 3 bases and J by 8 bases, with 14 bases of the junction left unmatched. The DNA for the CDR3 is TGTGCCAGCAGCGGACCCGATAGCGGGATCGAGGGTACGCAGTATTTT. Translation: CASSGPDSGIEGTQYF.

The chain links TRBV27 to TRBJ2-1, with D possibly called TRBD1 or TRBD2 (5 bases each). This CDR3 is built from 14 residues. Germline CDR1 reads MNHEY; CDR2 reads SMNVEV (reference sequence). Trimming cost V 5 bases and J 5 bases, with 13 bases left between them. The CDR3 spells CASSDEGLNNEQFF. The CDR3 DNA reads as TGTGCCAGCAGTGACGAGGGGCTAAACAATGAGCAGTTCTTC.

This chain links TRBV7-9 with TRBJ2-7; 7 bases line up with TRBD2. The ends lost 4 bases at V and 2 bases at J; junction bases unmatched: 8. The length of the CDR3 is 15 residues. CDR1 is SEHNR, CDR2 FQNEAQ, per germline (reference sequence). CDR3 nucleotide sequence: TGTGCCAGCAGCTCCGGGGAGGGGAAGGCCTACGAGCAGTACTTC. Translating gives CASSSGEGKAYEQYF. The full variable domain, with the rest looked up from reference TRBV7-9 and TRBJ2-7, is DTGVSQNPRHKITKRGQNVTFRCDPISEHNRLYWYRQTLGQGPEFLTYFQNEAQLEKSRLLSDRFSAERPKGSFSTLEIQRTEQGDSAMYLCASSSGEGKAYEQYFGPGTRLTVT.

This sequence joins TRBV29-1 and TRBJ2-1; TRBD2 aligns across 12 bases. Germline CDR1 reads SQVTM; CDR2 reads ANQGSEA. The CDR3 runs 14 residues. CDR3 sequence: CALPLAGGTNEQFF. As DNA, the CDR3 is TGCGCACTCCCACTAGCGGGAGGAACAAATGAGCAGTTCTTC.

The J gene is TRBJ2-1, the V gene TRBV6-5; D is perhaps TRBD1 or TRBD2 (6 bases each). The CDR3 contains 16 residues. Germline CDR1 and CDR2: MNHEY and SVGAGI. With 3 bases removed from V and 8 bases from J, the gap between germline ends came to 20 bases. The CDR3 protein is CASSYRAWGRGDEQFF. As DNA, the CDR3 is TGTGCCAGCAGTTATCGTGCGTGGGGGCGCGGGGATGAGCAGTTCTTC.

This chain connects TRBV7-9 to TRBJ1-1; D unresolved. CDR1 is SEHNR, CDR2 FQNEAQ, per germline (reference sequence). Trimming stripped 3 bases from V and 0 bases from J, with 11 bases between. There are 15 residues in the CDR3. The CDR3 nucleotides are TGTGCCAGCAGCTTCTCCTTGGGCCTGAACACTGAAGCTTTCTTT. It yields the protein CASSFSLGLNTEAFF. The full variable domain, rest sourced from reference TRBV7-9 and TRBJ1-1, is DTGVSQNPRHKITKRGQNVTFRCDPISEHNRLYWYRQTLGQGPEFLTYFQNEAQLEKSRLLSDRFSAERPKGSFSTLEIQRTEQGDSAMYLCASSFSLGLNTEAFFGQGTRLTVV.

This clone turned up a few times. Other nucleotide sequences in the sample specify the same CDR3. This CDR3 is CASSLGSGQPQHF. CDR3 sequence (DNA): TGTGCCAGCAGCTTAGGTTCGGGGCAGCCCCAGCATTTT. The chain combines TRBV7-9 with TRBJ1-5; D is unclear. Trimming shortened V by 1 base and J by 7 bases, and 8 bases separated the two germline ends. CDR1 and CDR2 from the germline V gene are SEHNR and FQNEAQ (reference sequence). This CDR3 comprises 13 residues.

The chain couples TRBV6-5 to TRBJ2-5, with D tentatively TRBD1 (6 bases). The CDR3 has 14 amino acids. V was cut by 6 bases and J by 1 base, with 12 bases left in between. Germline CDR1 and CDR2: MNHEY and SVGAGI. The DNA of the CDR3 is TGTGCCAGCAGGGAGGACAGCCTCCAAGAGACCCAGTACTTC. Translation gives CASREDSLQETQYF.

The chain employs TRBV7-9 and TRBJ2-1; TRBD2 matches 13 bases. The CDR3 extends over 18 amino acids. Germline values: CDR1 SEHNR, CDR2 FQNEAQ (reference sequence). Trimming took 5 bases from V and 2 from J; bases not matched to a gene: 9. The CDR3 coding sequence is TGTGCCAGCAGCCCGGGGACTAGCGGGGCCCTAACCTACAATGAGCAGTTCTTC. This gives the protein CASSPGTSGALTYNEQFF. Looking up the rest from reference TRBV7-9 and TRBJ2-1 gives the full variable domain: DTGVSQNPRHKITKRGQNVTFRCDPISEHNRLYWYRQTLGQGPEFLTYFQNEAQLEKSRLLSDRFSAERPKGSFSTLEIQRTEQGDSAMYLCASSPGTSGALTYNEQFFGPGTRLTVL.

This sequence joins TRBV7-8 and TRBJ2-3, with 9 bases aligning to TRBD2. Germline CDR1 SGHVS, CDR2 FQNEAQ. The CDR3 has 15 residues. Trimming cost V 1 base and J 6 bases; bases outside gene matches: 5. The CDR3: CASSLGGGVVDTQYF. CDR3 in DNA: TGTGCCAGCAGCTTAGGCGGGGGGGTCGTGGATACGCAGTATTTT.

The V and J genes are TRBV15 and TRBJ2-7; D may be TRBD2 (5 bases). Germline-derived CDR1 and CDR2 are LNHNV and YYDKDF (reference sequence). The CDR3 extends over 15 amino acids. With 4 bases removed from V and 2 bases from J, the gap between germline ends came to 15 bases. The CDR3 nucleotides read TGTGCCACCAGCAACCCCCCGGCGGGTACCTACGAGCAGTACTTC. Its translation is CATSNPPAGTYEQYF.

This clone was seen a handful of times. This rearrangement joins TRBV7-9 to TRBJ1-1; D gene unclear. Trimming took off 5 bases at V and 7 bases at J, with 11 bases between the two ends. The CDR3 has 12 residues. CDR1 SEHNR and CDR2 FQNEAQ come from the germline V gene (reference sequence). CDR3 nucleotides: TGTGCCAGCAGCCTTGGGTGGGGTGAAGCTTTCTTT. It encodes CASSLGWGEAFF.